Listed below are T cell receptor beta chains from one sample, sequenced in a study of cytomegalovirus exposure and HLA in healthy donors. Profiled with immunoSEQ multiplex PCR; TCRdb holds only in-frame clones, not every one. Among fewer than 120,000 clones listed, around four fifths were seen once. The sequencing sample was made of PBMCs. These TCRs come from a woman in her sixties in good health and CMV-seropositive. CDR3s leave out the opening cysteine and the closing phenylalanine or tryptophan. Size tells how often a clone was seen (once, few, many) or the class of an expanded clone, and some rows leave it out.

>TRBV7-9|TRBJ2-1|.
ASSLQGRGQF
>TRBV9|TRBJ2-3|.
ASSALSVADTQY
>TRBV28|TRBJ2-5|many
ASSFFDVRGTQY
>TRBV11-2|TRBJ2-7|.
ASSPGGLLGYEQY
>TRBV5-1|TRBJ1-4|.
ASTPATNEKLF
>TRBV29-1|TRBJ1-1|.
SVRTHPRDRDPSAAF
>TRBV9|TRBJ2-5|.
ASSRKGLGETQY
>TRBV7-3|TRBJ2-7|.
ASSPSTGSYEQY
>TRBV6-5|TRBJ1-2|.
ASSYSVTGGADGYT
>TRBV7-3|TRBJ2-5|.
ASSLMAAYQETQY
>TRBV9|TRBJ2-2|.
ASSVETGSNTGELF
>TRBV9|TRBJ1-3|.
ASTRQGMSGNTIY
>TRBV7-3|TRBJ2-2|.
ASSLNSLGTGVELF
>TRBV28|.|.
ASSLITALPRYEQY
>TRBV19|TRBJ1-1|.
ASFPSTGMNTEAF
>TRBV6-6|TRBJ2-2|.
ASRGQGRTGELF
>TRBV6-1|TRBJ1-2|.
ATSDTAYGYT
>TRBV27|TRBJ1-1|.
ASSSHRGRANTEAF
>TRBV6-5|TRBJ1-4|few
ASGTGGSSEKLF
>TRBV5-6|TRBJ2-5|.
ASSLSGVETQY
>TRBV6-6|TRBJ2-7|.
ASSYAGLGEQY
>TRBV28|TRBJ2-6|.
ASSEGQGIRSGANVLT
>TRBV7-3|TRBJ2-7|.
ASSLTGGAYEQY
>TRBV19|TRBJ1-1|.
ATTRGAVNTEAF
>TRBV5-1|TRBJ1-2|.
ASSFRSDRLAYGYT
>TRBV10-3|TRBJ1-5|.
AIRNGQDHQPQH
>TRBV21-1|TRBJ2-7|.
ASTDGTQRESHEQY
>TRBV9|TRBJ2-1|.
ASSVGTSGRAGYNEQF
>TRBV6-1|TRBJ2-5|.
ASRTGTGGETQY
>TRBV23-1|TRBJ2-7|.
ASSLYSGGTRIYEQY
>TRBV20-1|TRBJ2-1|.
SARYINEQF
>TRBV10-3|TRBJ2-1|.
AIPKTQGRNEQF
>TRBV7-6|TRBJ2-5|.
ASSLATQGAGETQY
>TRBV25-1|TRBJ1-1|.
ASSGYSRAF
>TRBV10-2|TRBJ1-1|few
ASGRQEDTEAF
>TRBV7-9|TRBJ2-1|few
ASSSVAGVVNEQF